The 14 T cell receptor beta chains in this list originate from one sample, sequenced in a study of T cells in women clearing cervical HPV infection. Using immunoSEQ multiplex PCR, the repertoire was profiled, and TCRdb retains in-frame clones only, with some absent. The listing records more than 10,000 clones. The sample comprised blood buffy coat. The receptors come from a woman aged 18 to 75 with a cervical HPV16 infection that either progressed to CIN3+ or cleared (not recorded which).

Notes on this clone: The CDR3 end falls 3 residues outside the read, so it is completed with the germline J gene. The chain joins TRBV5-1 to TRBJ1-2, with D possibly being TRBD1 (6 bases). This CDR3 comprises 12 residues. Germline V gene lookup returns CDR1 SGHRS and CDR2 YFSETQ. CDR3 bases read: TGCGCCAGCAGCTCACAGGGTGAGGGC. It encodes CASSSQGEG. The CDR3 in full is CASSSQGEGYTF.

The chain's CDR3 is CASSTDLSRGRMNTEAFF. CDR3 DNA (partial): TGTGCCAGTAGTACAGATCTATCCAGGGGGCGTATGAACACTGAA. The rearrangement links TRBV19 to TRBJ1-1; 8 bases map to TRBD1. Read sequence stops 3 residues before the CDR3 end, and the germline J gene provides the missing end. This CDR3 contains 18 residues. Trimming at V came to 4 bases and at J to 0 bases, leaving 13 bases not matched to a gene. Germline V CDR1 and CDR2: LNHDA, SQIVND (reference sequence).

Its frequency marks this clone as medium-sized. The read is 3 residues too short to cover the CDR3 end, so that end is filled in from the germline J gene. The genes are TRBV20-1 and TRBJ2-1, with 8 bases identical to TRBD2. The CDR3 is 17 residues long. With V trimmed by 0 bases and J by 4 bases, 11 bases remained unmatched. The germline V gene encodes CDR1 DFQATT and CDR2 SNEGSKA (reference sequence). CDR3 loop: CSARDGVERGRYNEQFF. Incomplete CDR3 DNA: TGCAGTGCTAGAGATGGGGTGGAGCGGGGGAGATACAATGAG.

About this clone: Sequencing ends 3 residues short of the CDR3 end; the germline J gene provides the rest. The chain carries TRBV2 and TRBJ2-2; 10 positions match TRBD2. This CDR3 has 16 amino acids. Germline assignment: CDR1 SNHLY and CDR2 FYNNEI. The V segment lost 6 bases and the J segment 1 base; nucleotides outside the gene matches: 5. The CDR3 loop is CASRKIAGGNTGELFF. The covered CDR3 bases are TGTGCCAGCAGAAAAATAGCGGGGGGGAACACCGGGGAG.

As for this clone: The read halts 3 residues ahead of the CDR3 end, with the missing end drawn from the germline J gene. The chain has TRBV2 and TRBJ1-1; D unclear. The V gene's germline CDR1 is SNHLY and CDR2 FYNNEI. The CDR3 length is 11 residues. V was trimmed by 6 bases and J by 1 base, leaving 3 bases between them. The CDR3 protein is CASRANTEAFF. The covered CDR3 bases are TGTGCCAGCAGGGCGAACACTGAA.

Worth noting for this clone: The CDR3 end lies 3 residues beyond the end of the read and is filled in from the germline J gene. The chain combines TRBV5-4 with TRBJ1-2, with a weak D call TRBD1 (6 bases). The germline CDR1 and CDR2 sequences are SGHNT and YYREEE (reference sequence). The CDR3 totals 15 residues. The CDR3 DNA, read in part, is TGTGCCAGCAGCGACGCGCGCTACAGGGAGGGCGGC. Encoded protein: CASSDARYREGG. The whole CDR3 reads CASSDARYREGGYTF.

Details on this clone: Read coverage stops 3 residues before the CDR3 terminus; the germline J gene supplies the remainder. The chain joins TRBV10-3 to TRBJ2-1; maybe TRBD2 (5 bases). The CDR3 totals 14 residues. Germline-derived CDR1 and CDR2 are ENHRY and SYGVKD. V was shortened by 6 bases and J by 5 bases, with 14 bases between the two germline ends. The CDR3: CAIREDGLNNEQFF. The CDR3 bases that were read are TGTGCCATCAGAGAAGACGGACTGAACAATGAG.

Comment on this clone: The CDR3 end lies 3 residues beyond the end of the read and is filled in from the germline J gene. The V and J genes are TRBV5-1 and TRBJ2-5; 9 positions agree with TRBD2. The CDR3 runs 16 residues. With 3 bases clipped from V and 3 bases from J, the junction kept 9 bases outside the gene matches. Germline CDR1 SGHRS, CDR2 YFSETQ. CDR3 residues: CASSWGVSGGEETQYF. Incomplete CDR3 DNA: TGCGCCAGCAGCTGGGGGGTTAGCGGGGGTGAAGAGACC.

Note on this clone: The CDR3 extends 3 residues past the end of the read, so its final part is completed from the germline J gene. The V gene is TRBV19, the J gene TRBJ2-1, with D perhaps TRBD1 (6 bases). The CDR3 is 14 residues long. CDR1 is LNHDA, CDR2 SQIVND, per germline (reference sequence). The ends were cut back, 5 bases at V and 9 bases at J, with 17 bases in the middle. The DNA read from the CDR3 is TGTGCCAGTAGTCCCTCACAGGGTTTCGGTGAG. It is translated as CASSPSQGFGE. The entire CDR3 protein reads CASSPSQGFGEQFF. The variable domain in full, completed from reference TRBV19 and TRBJ2-1, reads DGGITQSPKYLFRKEGQNVTLSCEQNLNHDAMYWYRQDPGQGLRLIYYSQIVNDFQKGDIAEGYSVSREKKESFPLTVTSAQKNPTAFYLCASSPSQGFGEQFFGPGTRLTVL.

Turning to this clone: Read data end 3 residues before the CDR3 end; the end is taken from the germline J gene. This chain connects TRBV6-1 to TRBJ2-3; TRBD1 matches at 7 bases. The CDR3 length is 16 residues. Per germline, CDR1 MNHNS and CDR2 SASEGT. CDR3 in amino acids: CASSEAVGDSNQPQYF. The sequenced CDR3 bases are TGTGCCAGCAGTGAAGCGGTTGGGGACAGCAATCAGCCG.

In the case of this clone: Read sequence stops 3 residues before the CDR3 end, and the germline J gene provides the missing end. The chain uses TRBV6-1 and TRBJ2-3; D remains unclear. Trimming cost V 3 bases and J 0 bases, with 7 bases left between them. The CDR3 sequence is 14 residues long. The germline gives CDR1 MNHNS, CDR2 SASEGT. The CDR3 is CASSERYSTDTQYF. CDR3 bases read: TGTGCCAGCAGTGAGAGGTACAGCACAGATACG.

Comments on this clone: The sequence runs out 3 residues before the end of the CDR3; the remainder is reconstructed from the germline J gene. This rearrangement joins TRBV16 to TRBJ2-3; D gene unclear. The CDR3 has 15 amino acids. The germline CDR1 and CDR2 sequences are KGHSY and FQNENV. The V end lost 2 bases, the J end lost 5 bases, and 14 bases lay between the germline ends. CDR3 in amino acids: CASSQNRLLEDTQYF. CDR3 DNA (partial): TGTGCCAGCAGCCAAAATCGACTCCTCGAAGATACG.

Remarks on this clone: The read ends 3 residues shy of where the CDR3 ends; the end is completed using the germline J gene. The chain joins TRBV7-9 to TRBJ1-2; 7 bases map to TRBD1. The CDR3 spans 15 residues. With 1 base clipped from V and 4 bases from J, the junction kept 6 bases outside the gene matches. Looked up from germline, CDR1 is SEHNR and CDR2 is FQNEAQ (reference sequence). CDR3 sequence: CASSLGGQLTYGYTF. CDR3 DNA, as far as it was read: TGTGCCAGCAGCTTAGGGGGACAGTTGACCTATGGC.

On this clone itself: The read halts 3 residues ahead of the CDR3 end, with the missing end drawn from the germline J gene. The rearrangement links TRBV5-4 to TRBJ1-4; unclear D gene. CDR1 and CDR2 (germline): SGHNT, YYREEE (reference sequence). The CDR3 is 13 residues long. Trimming shortened V by 0 bases and J by 6 bases, and 6 bases separated the two germline ends. The CDR3 reads CASSLERDEKLFF. The part of the CDR3 DNA that was read is TGTGCCAGCAGCTTGGAGAGGGATGAAAAA.